This TCR beta chain emerged from a study of technical replicates of blood from several donors. TCRdb keeps only in-frame clones here, not all; method: immunoSEQ multiplex PCR. The sample lists fewer than 90,000 clones; roughly 93% were seen once. CDR1 and CDR2 (germline): SGHDN, FVKESK. The V and J ends lost 2 bases and 2 bases respectively, with 22 bases between them. The CDR3 runs to 18 residues. The chain uses TRBV14 and TRBJ2-7; tentative D call: TRBD2 (5 bases). The sample comprised T cells isolated from PBMCs. This clonotype originated in a human donor in good health. The CDR3 DNA follows: TGTGCCAGCAGCCAACCCGAGGATTCTAGCTCCCGTACCTACGAGCAGTACTTC. Its translation: CASSQPEDSSSRTYEQYF.